One T cell receptor beta chain is described in this entry. Germline V gene sequence: CDR1 MNHNY, CDR2 SVGAGI (reference sequence). CDR3 length: 15 residues. V dropped 3 bases and J dropped 4; count of bases not matched to a gene: 6. These data belong to a study of blood T cell repertoires in COVID-19. Study-level information: The United States, Italy and Spain were the sources of the acute and convalescent COVID-19 samples. Sample material is recorded as cDNA or gDNA derived from T cells, B-cell-depleted T cells, or PBMCs.

As processed by the authors: Quantification of nucleated cells was approximated via reference gene primer amplification. TCRdb keeps only in-frame clones here, not all; method: immunoSEQ multiplex PCR. V, J and clone size derive from that table, while D and trimming were established from the DNA sequence. The sample shows around 200,000 clones, about nine tenths of them seen only once. The sample consisted of peripheral blood. The chain uses TRBV6-6 and TRBJ1-3; TRBD1 aligns across 7 bases. This sequence originates from a man between 18 and 29 years old with active or convalescent COVID-19. Here the CDR3 DNA reads TGTGCCAGCAGTTATGGCCAGGGGGAGGGAAACACCATATATTTT. Its translation: CASSYGQGEGNTIYF.